These T cell receptor delta chains were read from a single sample in a study of delta chains in infants with herpesvirus infections. TCRdb reapplied CATT to the RT-PCR reads. The sample includes fewer than 1,500 delta-chain clones, roughly 8.2% of them seen just once. Source: peripheral blood, taken at time point 2 of longitudinal follow-up. The receptors were gathered from a human donor who was a Ugandan infant, either HIV-exposed or HIV-unexposed (not recorded which). Both conserved end residues are part of each CDR3. D genes are given only for firm matches. Expanded clones are given a class, and other clones once, few, many or no size at all.

TRDV1,TRDD3,medium-sized,TRDJ1,CALGDGGRGYNLQYTDKLIF,TGTGCTCTTGGAGATGGAGGGAGGGGATACAACCTACAGTACACCGATAAACTCATCTTT
TRDV1,.,.,TRDJ1,CALGEPSDWAPGKLIF,TGTGCTCTTGGGGAACCCTCGGACTGGGCCCCGGGGAAACTCATCTTT
TRDV1,TRDD3,large,TRDJ1,CALGERVRGGTGGYGTDKLIF,TGTGCTCTTGGGGAACGGGTAAGGGGGGGTACTGGGGGATACGGCACCGATAAACTCATCTTT
TRDV1,.,medium-sized,TRDJ3,CALGELRRPLYWATRWDTRQMFF,TGTGCTCTTGGGGAACTTCGCCGTCCTTTGTACTGGGCCACGAGGTGGGACACCCGACAGATGTTTTTC
TRDV1,TRDD3,.,TRDJ1,CALGEALWGFTDKLIF,TGTGCTCTTGGGGAAGCGCTCTGGGGGTTCACCGATAAACTCATCTTT
TRDV1,TRDD3,large,TRDJ1,CALGERTTDMGDTRALDKLIF,TGTGCTCTTGGGGAACGGACTACGGACATGGGGGATACGCGGGCCCTAGATAAACTCATCTTT
TRDV1,TRDD3,.,TRDJ1,CALGERKGYRTDKLIF,TGTGCTCTTGGGGAACGGAAGGGATACCGCACCGATAAACTCATCTTT
TRDV2,TRDD3,large,TRDJ3,CACDTLGDTRSWDTRQMFF,TGTGCCTGTGACACTCTCGGGGATACGCGATCCTGGGACACCCGACAGATGTTTTTC
TRDV2,TRDD3,few,TRDJ1,CACLRLGDTDKLIF,TGTGCCTGTCTAAGACTGGGGGACACCGATAAACTCATCTTT
TRDV1,TRDD3,large,TRDJ1,CALGNPSHSGGYFPTDKLIF,TGTGCTCTTGGGAACCCTTCTCACTCTGGGGGATACTTTCCCACCGATAAACTCATCTTT
TRDV1,TRDD3,large,TRDJ1,CALGPPYETTGGLRGKLIF,TGTGCTCTTGGCCCACCCTACGAGACTACTGGGGGGCTCAGGGGTAAACTCATCTTT
TRDV1,TRDD3,medium-sized,TRDJ1,CALGRRRGYDTDKLIF,TGTGCTCTTGGGCGTCGACGGGGATACGACACCGATAAACTCATCTTT
TRDV1,.,few,TRDJ1,CALGGPADRDVVFVRGAHTDKLIF,TGTGCTCTTGGGGGTCCAGCCGACCGTGATGTGGTATTTGTTAGGGGGGCACACACCGATAAACTCATCTTT
TRDV1,.,medium-sized,TRDJ1,CALGDQPSYGWGISYTDKLIF,TGTGCTCTTGGGGACCAGCCTTCCTACGGCTGGGGGATATCGTACACCGATAAACTCATCTTT